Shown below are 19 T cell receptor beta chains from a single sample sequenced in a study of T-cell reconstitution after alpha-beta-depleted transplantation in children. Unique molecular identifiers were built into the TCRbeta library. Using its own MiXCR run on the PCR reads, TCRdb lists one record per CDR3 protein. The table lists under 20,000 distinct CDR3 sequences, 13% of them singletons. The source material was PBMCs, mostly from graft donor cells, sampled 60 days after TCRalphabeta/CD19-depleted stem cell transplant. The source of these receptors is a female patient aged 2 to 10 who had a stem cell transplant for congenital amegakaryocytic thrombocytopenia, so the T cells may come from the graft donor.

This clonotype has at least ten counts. CDR3 sequence: CASSPDRKNIQYF. The CDR3 DNA is TGTGCCAGCAGTCCAGACAGAAAAAACATTCAGTACTTC. This rearrangement joins TRBV12-3 or TRBV12-4 to TRBJ2-4; possibly TRBD1 for D (5 bases). Deletions cut 5 bases from V and 4 bases from J, with 9 bases between. The CDR3 totals 13 residues.

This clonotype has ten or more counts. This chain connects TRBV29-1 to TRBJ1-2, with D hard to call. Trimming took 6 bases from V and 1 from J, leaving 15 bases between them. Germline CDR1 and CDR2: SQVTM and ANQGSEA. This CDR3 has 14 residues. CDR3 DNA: TGCAGCGTGGACTTGGGCGGAATTAACTATGGCTACACCTTC. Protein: CSVDLGGINYGYTF.

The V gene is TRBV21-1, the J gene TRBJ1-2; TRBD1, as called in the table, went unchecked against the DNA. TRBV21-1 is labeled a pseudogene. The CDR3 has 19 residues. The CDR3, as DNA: TGTGCCAGCAAGACCAGACCTCGGGTACAGGGTTGGTTTAACTATGGCTACACCTTC. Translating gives CASKTRPRVQGWFNYGYTF.

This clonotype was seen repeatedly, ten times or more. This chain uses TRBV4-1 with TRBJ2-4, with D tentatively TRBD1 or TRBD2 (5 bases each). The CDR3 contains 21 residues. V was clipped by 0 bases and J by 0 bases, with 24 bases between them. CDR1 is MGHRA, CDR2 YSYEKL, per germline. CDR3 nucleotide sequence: TGCGCCAGCAGCCAAGACCGCGGGTTCGGGGCGAACTTTCTAGCCAAAAACATTCAGTACTTC. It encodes CASSQDRGFGANFLAKNIQYF.

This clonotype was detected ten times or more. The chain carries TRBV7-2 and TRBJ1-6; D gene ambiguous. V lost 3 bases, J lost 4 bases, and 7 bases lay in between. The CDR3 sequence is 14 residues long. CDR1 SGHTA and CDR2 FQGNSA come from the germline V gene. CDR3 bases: TGTGCCAGCAGCTTGGACGGGTATAATTCACCCCTCCACTTT. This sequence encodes CASSLDGYNSPLHF.

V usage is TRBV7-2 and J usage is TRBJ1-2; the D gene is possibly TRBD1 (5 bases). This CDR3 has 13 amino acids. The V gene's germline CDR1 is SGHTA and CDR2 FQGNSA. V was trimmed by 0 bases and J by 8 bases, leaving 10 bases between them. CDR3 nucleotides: TGTGCCAGCAGCTTAGCGCAGGGACGGGGCTACACCTTC. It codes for CASSLAQGRGYTF.

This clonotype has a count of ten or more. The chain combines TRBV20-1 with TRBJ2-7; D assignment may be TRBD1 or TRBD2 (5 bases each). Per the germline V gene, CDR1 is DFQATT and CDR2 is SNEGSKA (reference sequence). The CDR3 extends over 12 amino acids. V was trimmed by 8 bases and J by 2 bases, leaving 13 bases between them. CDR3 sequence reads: CSTGDGTYEQYF. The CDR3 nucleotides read TGCAGTACCGGGGACGGCACCTACGAGCAGTACTTC.

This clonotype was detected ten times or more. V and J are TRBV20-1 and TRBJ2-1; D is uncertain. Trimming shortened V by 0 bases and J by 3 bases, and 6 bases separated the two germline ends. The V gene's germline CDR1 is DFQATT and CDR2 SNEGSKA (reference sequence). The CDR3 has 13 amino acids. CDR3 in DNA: TGCAGTGCTAGAGATCGGTACTACAATGAGCAGTTCTTC. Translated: CSARDRYYNEQFF.

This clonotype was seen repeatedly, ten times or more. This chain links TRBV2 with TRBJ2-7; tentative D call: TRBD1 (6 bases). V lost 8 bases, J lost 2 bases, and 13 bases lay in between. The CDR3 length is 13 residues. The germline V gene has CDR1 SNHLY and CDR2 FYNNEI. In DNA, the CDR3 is TGTGCCAGCTTCCGGGACACGGCCTACGAGCAGTACTTC. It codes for CASFRDTAYEQYF.

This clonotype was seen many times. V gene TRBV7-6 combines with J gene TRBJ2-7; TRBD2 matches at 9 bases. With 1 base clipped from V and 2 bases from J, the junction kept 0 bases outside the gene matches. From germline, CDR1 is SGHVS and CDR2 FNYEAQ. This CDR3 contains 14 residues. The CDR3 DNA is TGTGCCAGCAGCTTAGTAGCGGGAGCCTACGAGCAGTACTTC. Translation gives CASSLVAGAYEQYF.

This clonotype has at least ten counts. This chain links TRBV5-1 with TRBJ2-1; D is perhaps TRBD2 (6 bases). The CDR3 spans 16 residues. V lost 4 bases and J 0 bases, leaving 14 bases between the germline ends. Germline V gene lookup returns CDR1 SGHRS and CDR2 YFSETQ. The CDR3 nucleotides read TGCGCCAGCAGCCCGGTAAAGGGAGGCTCCTACAATGAGCAGTTCTTC. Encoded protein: CASSPVKGGSYNEQFF.

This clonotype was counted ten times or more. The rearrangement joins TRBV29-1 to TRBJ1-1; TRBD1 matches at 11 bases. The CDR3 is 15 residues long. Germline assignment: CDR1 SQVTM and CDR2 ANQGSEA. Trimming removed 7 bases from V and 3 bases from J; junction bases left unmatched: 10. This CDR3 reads CSGRPGQGVDTEAFF. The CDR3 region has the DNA TGCAGCGGAAGACCGGGACAGGGGGTGGACACTGAAGCTTTCTTT.

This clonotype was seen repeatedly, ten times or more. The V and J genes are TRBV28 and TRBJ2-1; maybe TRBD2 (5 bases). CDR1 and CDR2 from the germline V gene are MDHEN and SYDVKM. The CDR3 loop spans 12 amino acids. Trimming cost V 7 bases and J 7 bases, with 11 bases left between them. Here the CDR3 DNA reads TGTGCCAGCAAGGAAACGGGAAATGAGCAGTTCTTC. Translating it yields CASKETGNEQFF.

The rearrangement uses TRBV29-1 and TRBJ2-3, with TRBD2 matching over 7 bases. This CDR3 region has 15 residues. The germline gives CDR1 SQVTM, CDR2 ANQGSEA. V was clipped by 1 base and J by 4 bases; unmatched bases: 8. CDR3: CSVEVRAGAADTQYF. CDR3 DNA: TGCAGCGTTGAAGTGAGGGCGGGAGCCGCAGATACGCAGTATTTT.

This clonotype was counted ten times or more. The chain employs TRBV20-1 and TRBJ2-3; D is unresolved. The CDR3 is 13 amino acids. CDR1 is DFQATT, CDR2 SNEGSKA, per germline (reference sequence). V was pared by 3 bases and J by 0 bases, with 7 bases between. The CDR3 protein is CSASITSTDTQYF. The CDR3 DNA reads TGCAGTGCTAGTATCACTAGCACAGATACGCAGTATTTT.

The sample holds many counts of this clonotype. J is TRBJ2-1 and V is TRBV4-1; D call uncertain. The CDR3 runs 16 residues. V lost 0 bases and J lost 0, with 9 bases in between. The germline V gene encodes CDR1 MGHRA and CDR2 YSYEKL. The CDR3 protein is CASSQEAPSSYNEQFF. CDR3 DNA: TGCGCCAGCAGCCAAGAAGCCCCCAGCTCCTACAATGAGCAGTTCTTC.

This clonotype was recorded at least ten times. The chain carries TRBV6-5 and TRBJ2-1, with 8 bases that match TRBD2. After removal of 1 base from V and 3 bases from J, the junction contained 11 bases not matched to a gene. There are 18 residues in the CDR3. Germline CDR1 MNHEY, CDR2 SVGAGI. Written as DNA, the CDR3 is TGTGCCAGCAGTTACTTTAAAACAAAGCGGGGGCTCTACAATGAGCAGTTCTTC. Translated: CASSYFKTKRGLYNEQFF.

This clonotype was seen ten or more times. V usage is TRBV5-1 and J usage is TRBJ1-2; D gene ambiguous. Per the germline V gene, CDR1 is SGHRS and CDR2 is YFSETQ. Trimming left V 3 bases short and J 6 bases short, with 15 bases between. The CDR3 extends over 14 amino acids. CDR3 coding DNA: TGCGCCAGCAGCTACTACAGCGCCCTCAATGGCTACACCTTC. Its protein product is CASSYYSALNGYTF.

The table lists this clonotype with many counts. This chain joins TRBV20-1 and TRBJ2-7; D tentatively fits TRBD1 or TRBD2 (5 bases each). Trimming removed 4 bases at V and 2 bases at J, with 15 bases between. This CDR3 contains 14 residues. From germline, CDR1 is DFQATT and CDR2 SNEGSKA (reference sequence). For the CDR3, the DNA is TGCAGTGCTACCCCAGGGAGCAGCGCCTACGAGCAGTACTTC. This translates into CSATPGSSAYEQYF.